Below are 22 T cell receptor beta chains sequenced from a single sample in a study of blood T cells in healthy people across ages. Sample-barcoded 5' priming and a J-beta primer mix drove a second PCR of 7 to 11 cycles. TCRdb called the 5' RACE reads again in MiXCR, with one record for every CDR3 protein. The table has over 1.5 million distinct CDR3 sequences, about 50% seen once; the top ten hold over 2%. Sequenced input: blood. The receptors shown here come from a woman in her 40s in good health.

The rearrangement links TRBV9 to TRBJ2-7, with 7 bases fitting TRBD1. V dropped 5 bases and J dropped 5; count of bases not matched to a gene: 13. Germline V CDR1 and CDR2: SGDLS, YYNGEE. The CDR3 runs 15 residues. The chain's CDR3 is CASSTTGAPLDEQYF. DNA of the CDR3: TGTGCCAGCAGTACAACAGGGGCCCCCTTGGACGAGCAGTACTTC.

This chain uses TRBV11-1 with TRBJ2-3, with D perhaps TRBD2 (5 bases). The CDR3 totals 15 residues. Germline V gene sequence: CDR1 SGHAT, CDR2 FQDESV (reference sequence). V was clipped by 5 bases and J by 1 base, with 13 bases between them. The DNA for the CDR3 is TGTGCCAGCAGCCCCTGGGTCGGGGGCACAGATACGCAGTATTTT. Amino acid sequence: CASSPWVGGTDTQYF.

CDR3 region: CASNFGQGTYGYTF. The DNA of the CDR3 is TGTGCCAGCAACTTCGGACAGGGAACCTATGGCTACACCTTC. The chain has TRBV7-9 and TRBJ1-2; 8 positions agree with TRBD1. Germline CDR1 and CDR2: SEHNR and FQNEAQ (reference sequence). The length of the CDR3 is 14 residues. Losses at the gene ends were 7 bases for V and 4 bases for J; bases not matched to a gene: 8.

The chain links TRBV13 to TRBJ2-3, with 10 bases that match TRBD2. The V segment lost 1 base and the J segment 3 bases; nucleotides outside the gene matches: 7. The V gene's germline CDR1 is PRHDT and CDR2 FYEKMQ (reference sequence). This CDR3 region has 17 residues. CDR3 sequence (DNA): TGTGCCAGCAGCTTAGCCACTACTAGCGGGGCTACAGATACGCAGTATTTT. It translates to CASSLATTSGATDTQYF.

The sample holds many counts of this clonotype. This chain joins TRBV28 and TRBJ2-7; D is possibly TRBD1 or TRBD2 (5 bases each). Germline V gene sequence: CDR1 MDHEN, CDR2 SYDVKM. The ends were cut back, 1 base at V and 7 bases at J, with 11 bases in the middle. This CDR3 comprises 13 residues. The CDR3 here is CASSLSGTGEQYF. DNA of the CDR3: TGTGCCAGCAGTTTATCAGGGACGGGGGAGCAGTACTTC. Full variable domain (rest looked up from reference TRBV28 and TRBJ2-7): DVKVTQSSRYLVKRTGEKVFLECVQDMDHENMFWYRQDPGLGLRLIYFSYDVKMKEKGDIPEGYSVSREKKERFSLILESASTNQTSMYLCASSLSGTGEQYFGPGTRLTVT.

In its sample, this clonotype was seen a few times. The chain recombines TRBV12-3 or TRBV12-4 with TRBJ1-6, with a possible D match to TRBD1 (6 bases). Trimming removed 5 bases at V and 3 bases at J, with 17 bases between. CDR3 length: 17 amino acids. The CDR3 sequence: CASSPAVGGHYNSPLHF. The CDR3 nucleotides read TGTGCCAGCAGTCCGGCGGTTGGGGGGCACTATAATTCACCCCTCCACTTT.

Here the CDR3 DNA reads TGTGCCAGCTCACCACCAACAAAAGAGACCCAGTACTTC. It codes for CASSPPTKETQYF. The V gene is TRBV18, the J gene TRBJ2-5; D unresolved. Trimming took off 0 bases at V and 3 bases at J, with 5 bases between the two ends. This CDR3 has 13 residues. CDR1 and CDR2 from the germline V gene are KGHSH and LQKENI. Full variable domain (rest looked up from reference TRBV18 and TRBJ2-5): NAGVMQNPRHLVRRRGQEARLRCSPMKGHSHVYWYRQLPEEGLKFMVYLQKENIIDESGMPKERFSAEFPKEGPSILRIQQVVRGDSAAYFCASSPPTKETQYFGPGTRLLVL.

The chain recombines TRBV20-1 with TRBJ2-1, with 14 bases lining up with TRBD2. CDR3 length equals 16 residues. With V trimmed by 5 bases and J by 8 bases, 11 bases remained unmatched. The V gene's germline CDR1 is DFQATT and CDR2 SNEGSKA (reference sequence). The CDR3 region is CSAGWTSGGTLDEQFF. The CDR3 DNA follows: TGCAGTGCTGGGTGGACTAGCGGGGGGACGTTGGATGAGCAGTTCTTC.

CDR3 DNA sequence: TGTGCCAGCAGTTTAATGTCGGGACAGGGTGGAGGGCCCCAGCATTTT. It translates to CASSLMSGQGGGPQHF. The rearrangement joins TRBV12-3 or TRBV12-4 to TRBJ1-5, with TRBD1 matching 9 bases. V was pared by 2 bases and J by 9 bases, with 11 bases of the junction left unmatched. The CDR3 sequence is 16 residues long.

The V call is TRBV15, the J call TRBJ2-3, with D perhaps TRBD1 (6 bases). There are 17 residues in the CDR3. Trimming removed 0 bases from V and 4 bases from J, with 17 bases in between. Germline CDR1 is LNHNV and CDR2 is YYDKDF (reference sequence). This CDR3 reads CATSRDSGRGGADTQYF. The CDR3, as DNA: TGTGCCACCAGCAGAGATTCTGGCAGGGGTGGGGCAGATACGCAGTATTTT.

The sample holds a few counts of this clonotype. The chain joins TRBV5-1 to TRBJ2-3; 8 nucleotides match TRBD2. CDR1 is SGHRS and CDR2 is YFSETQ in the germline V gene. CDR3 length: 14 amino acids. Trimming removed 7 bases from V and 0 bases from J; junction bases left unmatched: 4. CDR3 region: CASAGGDSTDTQYF. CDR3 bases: TGCGCCAGCGCCGGGGGGGACAGCACAGATACGCAGTATTTT.

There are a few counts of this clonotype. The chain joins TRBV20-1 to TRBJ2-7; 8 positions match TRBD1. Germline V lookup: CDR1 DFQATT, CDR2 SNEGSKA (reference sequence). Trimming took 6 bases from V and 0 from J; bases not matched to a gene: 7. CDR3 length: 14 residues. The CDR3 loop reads CSATGASSSYEQYF. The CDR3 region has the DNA TGCAGTGCGACAGGGGCCTCCAGCTCCTACGAGCAGTACTTC.

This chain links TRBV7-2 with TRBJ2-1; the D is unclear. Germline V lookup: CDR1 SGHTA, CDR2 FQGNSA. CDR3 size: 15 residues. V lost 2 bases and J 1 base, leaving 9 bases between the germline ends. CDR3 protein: CASSLPRTSYNEQFF. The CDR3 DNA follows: TGTGCCAGCAGCTTACCCCGGACGTCCTACAATGAGCAGTTCTTC.

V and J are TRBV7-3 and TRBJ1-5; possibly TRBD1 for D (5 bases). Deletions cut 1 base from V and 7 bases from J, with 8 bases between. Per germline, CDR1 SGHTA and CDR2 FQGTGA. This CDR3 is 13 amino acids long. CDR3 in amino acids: CASSLRRGQPQHF. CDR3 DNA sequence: TGTGCCAGCAGCTTAAGGAGGGGCCAGCCCCAGCATTTT. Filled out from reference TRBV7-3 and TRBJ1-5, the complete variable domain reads GAGVSQTPSNKVTEKGKYVELRCDPISGHTALYWYRQSLGQGPEFLIYFQGTGAADDSGLPNDRFFAVRPEGSVSTLKIQRTERGDSAVYLCASSLRRGQPQHFGDGTRLSIL.

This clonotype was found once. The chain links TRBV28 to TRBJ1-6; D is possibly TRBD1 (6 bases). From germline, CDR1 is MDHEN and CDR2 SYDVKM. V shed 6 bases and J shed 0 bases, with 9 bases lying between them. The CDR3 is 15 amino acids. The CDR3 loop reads CASRRTVSYNSPLHF. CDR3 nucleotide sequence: TGTGCCAGCAGACGGACAGTCTCCTATAATTCACCCCTCCACTTT. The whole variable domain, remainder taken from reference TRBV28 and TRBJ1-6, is DVKVTQSSRYLVKRTGEKVFLECVQDMDHENMFWYRQDPGLGLRLIYFSYDVKMKEKGDIPEGYSVSREKKERFSLILESASTNQTSMYLCASRRTVSYNSPLHFGNGTRLTVT.

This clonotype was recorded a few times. Here the CDR3 reads CASSPMVRRVHEQYF. The CDR3 region has the DNA TGTGCCAGCAGCCCTATGGTGAGGAGAGTCCACGAGCAGTACTTC. J is TRBJ2-7 and V is TRBV28; D not resolved. Germline V CDR1 and CDR2: MDHEN, SYDVKM. The germline V and J ends were trimmed by 6 bases and 5 bases, with 20 bases remaining between them. The CDR3 has 15 residues.

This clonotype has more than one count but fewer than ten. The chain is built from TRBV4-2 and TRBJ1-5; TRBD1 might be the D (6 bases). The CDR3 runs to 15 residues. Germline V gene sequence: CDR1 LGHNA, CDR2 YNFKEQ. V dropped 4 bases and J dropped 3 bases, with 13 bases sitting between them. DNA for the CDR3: TGTGCCAGCAGCCCCCGGGACATACCCAATCAGCCCCAGCATTTT. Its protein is CASSPRDIPNQPQHF.

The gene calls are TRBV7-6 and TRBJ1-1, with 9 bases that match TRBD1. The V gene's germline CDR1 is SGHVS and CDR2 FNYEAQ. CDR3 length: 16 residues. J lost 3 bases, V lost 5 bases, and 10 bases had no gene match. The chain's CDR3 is CASSPSWTGAYTEAFF. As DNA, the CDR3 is TGTGCCAGCAGCCCCTCCTGGACAGGGGCCTACACTGAAGCTTTCTTT.

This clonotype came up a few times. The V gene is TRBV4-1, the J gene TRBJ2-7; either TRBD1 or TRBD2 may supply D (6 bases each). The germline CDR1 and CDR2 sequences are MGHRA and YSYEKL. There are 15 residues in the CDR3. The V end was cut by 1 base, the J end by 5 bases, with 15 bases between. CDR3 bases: TGCGCCAGCAGCCAAGTCGGGGGCCCAAGAAACGAGCAGTACTTC. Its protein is CASSQVGGPRNEQYF.

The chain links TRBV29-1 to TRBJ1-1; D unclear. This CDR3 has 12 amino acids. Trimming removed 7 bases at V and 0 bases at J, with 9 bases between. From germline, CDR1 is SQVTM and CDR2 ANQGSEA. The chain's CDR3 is CSGSLMNTEAFF. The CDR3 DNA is TGCAGCGGCTCCCTCATGAACACTGAAGCTTTCTTT.

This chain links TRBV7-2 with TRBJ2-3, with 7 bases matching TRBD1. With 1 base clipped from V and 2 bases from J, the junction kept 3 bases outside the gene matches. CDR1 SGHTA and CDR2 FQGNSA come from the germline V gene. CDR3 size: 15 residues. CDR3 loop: CASSLVGQVTDTQYF. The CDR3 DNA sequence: TGTGCCAGCAGCTTAGTAGGACAGGTCACAGATACGCAGTATTTT.

CDR3: CASSKKGQGPSGYTF. In DNA, the CDR3 is TGTGCCAGCAGCAAAAAGGGACAGGGTCCGAGTGGCTACACCTTC. The J gene is TRBJ1-2, the V gene TRBV21-1; the table calls TRBD1, which could not be checked here. TRBV21-1 is labeled a pseudogene. The CDR3 is made up of 15 amino acids.